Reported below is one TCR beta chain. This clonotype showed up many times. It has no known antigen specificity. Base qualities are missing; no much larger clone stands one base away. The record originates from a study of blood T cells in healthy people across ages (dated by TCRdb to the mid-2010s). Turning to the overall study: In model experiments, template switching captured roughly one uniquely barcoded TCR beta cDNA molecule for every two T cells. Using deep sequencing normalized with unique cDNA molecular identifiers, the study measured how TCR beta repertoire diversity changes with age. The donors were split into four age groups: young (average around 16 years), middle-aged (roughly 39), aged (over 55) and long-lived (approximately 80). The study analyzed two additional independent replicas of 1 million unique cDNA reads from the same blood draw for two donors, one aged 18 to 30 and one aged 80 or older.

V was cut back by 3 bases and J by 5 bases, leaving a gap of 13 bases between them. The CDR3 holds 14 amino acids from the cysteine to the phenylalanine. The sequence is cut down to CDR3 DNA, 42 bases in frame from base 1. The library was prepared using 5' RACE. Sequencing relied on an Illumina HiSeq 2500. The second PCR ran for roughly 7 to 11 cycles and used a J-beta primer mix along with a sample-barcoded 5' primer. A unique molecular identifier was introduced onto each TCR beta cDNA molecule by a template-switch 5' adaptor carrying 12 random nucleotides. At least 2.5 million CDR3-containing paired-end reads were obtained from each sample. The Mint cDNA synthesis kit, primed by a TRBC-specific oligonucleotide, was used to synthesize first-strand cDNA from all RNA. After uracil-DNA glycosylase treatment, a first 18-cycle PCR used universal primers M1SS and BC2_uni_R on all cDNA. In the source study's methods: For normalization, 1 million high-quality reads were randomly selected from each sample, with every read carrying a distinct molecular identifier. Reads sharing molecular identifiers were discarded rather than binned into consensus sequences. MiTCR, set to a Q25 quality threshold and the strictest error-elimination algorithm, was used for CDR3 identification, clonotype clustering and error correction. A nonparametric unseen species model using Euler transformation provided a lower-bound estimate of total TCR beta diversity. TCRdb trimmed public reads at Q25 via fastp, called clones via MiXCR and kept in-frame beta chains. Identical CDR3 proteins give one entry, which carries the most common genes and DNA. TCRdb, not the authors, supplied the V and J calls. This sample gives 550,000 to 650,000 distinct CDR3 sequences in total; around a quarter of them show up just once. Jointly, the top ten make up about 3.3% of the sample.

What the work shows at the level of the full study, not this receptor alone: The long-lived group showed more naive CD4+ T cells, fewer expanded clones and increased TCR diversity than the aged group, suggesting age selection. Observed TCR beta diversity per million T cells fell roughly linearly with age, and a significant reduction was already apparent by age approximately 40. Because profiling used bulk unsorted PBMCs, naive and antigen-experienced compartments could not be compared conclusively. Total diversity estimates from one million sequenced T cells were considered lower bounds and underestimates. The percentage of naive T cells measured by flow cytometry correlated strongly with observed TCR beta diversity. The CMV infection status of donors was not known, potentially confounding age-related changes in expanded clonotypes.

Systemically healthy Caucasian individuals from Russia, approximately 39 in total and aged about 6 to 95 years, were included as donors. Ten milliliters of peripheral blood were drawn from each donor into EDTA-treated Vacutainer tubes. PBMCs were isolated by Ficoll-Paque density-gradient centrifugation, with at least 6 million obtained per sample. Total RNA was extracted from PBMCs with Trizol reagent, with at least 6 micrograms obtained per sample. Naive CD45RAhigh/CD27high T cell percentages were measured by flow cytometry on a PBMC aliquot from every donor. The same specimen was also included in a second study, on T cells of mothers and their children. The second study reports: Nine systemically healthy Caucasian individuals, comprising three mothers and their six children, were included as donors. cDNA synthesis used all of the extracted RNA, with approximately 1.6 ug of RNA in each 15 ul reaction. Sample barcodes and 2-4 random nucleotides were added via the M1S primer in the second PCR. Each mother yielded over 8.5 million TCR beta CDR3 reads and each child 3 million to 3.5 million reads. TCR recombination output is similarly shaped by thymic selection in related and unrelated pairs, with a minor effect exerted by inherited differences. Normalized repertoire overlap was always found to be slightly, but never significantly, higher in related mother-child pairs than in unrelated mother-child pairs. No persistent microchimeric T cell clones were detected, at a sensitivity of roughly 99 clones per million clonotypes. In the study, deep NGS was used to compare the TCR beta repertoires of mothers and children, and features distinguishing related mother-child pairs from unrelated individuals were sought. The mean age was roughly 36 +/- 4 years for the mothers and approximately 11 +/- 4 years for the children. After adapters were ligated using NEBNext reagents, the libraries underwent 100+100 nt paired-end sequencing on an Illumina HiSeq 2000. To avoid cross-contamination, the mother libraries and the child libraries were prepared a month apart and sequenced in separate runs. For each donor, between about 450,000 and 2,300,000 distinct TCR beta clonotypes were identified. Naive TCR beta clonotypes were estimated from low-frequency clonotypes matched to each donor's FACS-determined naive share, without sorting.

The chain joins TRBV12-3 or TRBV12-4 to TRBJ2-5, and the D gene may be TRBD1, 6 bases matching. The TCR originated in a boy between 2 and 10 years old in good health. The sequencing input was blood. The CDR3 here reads CASSFSGVKETQYF. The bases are TGTGCCAGCAGTTTTTCAGGGGTGAAGGAGACCCAGTACTTC.